The 25 T cell receptor beta chains in this list originate from one sample, sequenced in a study of CD8+ T cells in alopecia areata. Extracted RNA was reverse transcribed, and the resulting cDNA served as sequencing template. Only in-frame clones appear in the TCRdb table, and some are missing; sequencing was by immunoSEQ multiplex PCR. The sample consists of about 98,000 clones, 35% to 45% of them appearing once. Source material: CD4+ T cells sorted from blood. These receptors were taken from a human donor with alopecia areata.

The rearrangement uses TRBV9 and TRBJ1-2, with 9 bases fitting TRBD1. CDR1 is SGDLS, CDR2 YYNGEE, per germline. The CDR3 spans 14 residues. Trimming cost V 3 bases and J 11 bases; bases outside gene matches: 11. This CDR3 is CASSGRQGGSGYTF. As DNA, the CDR3 is TGTGCCAGCAGCGGCAGACAGGGGGGAAGTGGATACACCTTC.

J is TRBJ2-1 and V is TRBV9; 10 positions agree with TRBD2. The CDR3 sequence is 15 residues long. The V gene end was trimmed by 2 bases and the J gene end by 7 bases; junction bases not matched to a gene: 6. Germline values: CDR1 SGDLS, CDR2 YYNGEE. This CDR3 is CASSVSGGHQNEQFF. The CDR3 DNA follows: TGTGCCAGCAGCGTTAGCGGGGGGCATCAGAATGAGCAGTTCTTC. Full variable domain (remainder filled in from reference TRBV9 and TRBJ2-1): DSGVTQTPKHLITATGQRVTLRCSPRSGDLSVYWYQQSLDQGLQFLIQYYNGEERAKGNILERFSAQQFPDLHSELNLSSLELGDSALYFCASSVSGGHQNEQFFGPGTRLTVL.

The chain employs TRBV2 and TRBJ2-4, with 9 positions matching TRBD1. Germline CDR1 is SNHLY and CDR2 is FYNNEI. The CDR3 has 13 residues. Trimming cost V 6 bases and J 7 bases; bases outside gene matches: 4. The CDR3 coding sequence is TGTGCCAGCAGGACCGACAGGGGGAACATTCAGTACTTC. This encodes CASRTDRGNIQYF.

The chain combines TRBV4-1 with TRBJ2-3; maybe TRBD2 (6 bases). Trimming cost V 0 bases and J 1 base, with 11 bases left between them. Germline V lookup: CDR1 MGHRA, CDR2 YSYEKL. CDR3 size: 16 residues. The CDR3 region has the DNA TGCGCCAGCAGCCAAGAGGGAGGAGATGGCACAGATACGCAGTATTTT. This gives the protein CASSQEGGDGTDTQYF.

The CDR3 spells CASSQDGQVSTDTQYF. In nucleotides, the CDR3 is TGCGCCAGCAGCCAAGACGGTCAGGTTAGCACAGATACGCAGTATTTT. This chain joins TRBV4-3 and TRBJ2-3; D unclear. The germline CDR1 and CDR2 sequences are LGHNA and YSLEER. CDR3 length: 16 residues. The V and J ends lost 0 bases and 0 bases respectively, with 10 bases between them.

This clone was seen more than once but under ten times. The chain is built from TRBV29-1 and TRBJ1-2; the D gene is possibly TRBD1 (6 bases). V lost 6 bases and J lost 0, with 14 bases in between. This CDR3 is built from 14 residues. The V gene's germline CDR1 is SQVTM and CDR2 ANQGSEA. CDR3 loop: CSVRGGEANYGYTF. CDR3 DNA: TGCAGCGTCCGAGGGGGGGAAGCTAACTATGGCTACACCTTC. The full variable domain, completed using reference TRBV29-1 and TRBJ1-2, is SAVISQKPSRDICQRGTSLTIQCQVDSQVTMMFWYRQQPGQSLTLIATANQGSEATYESGFVIDKFPISRPNLTFSTLTVSNMSPEDSSIYLCSVRGGEANYGYTFGSGTRLTVV.

Points on this clone: This sample includes further DNA sequences coding for the same CDR3. J is TRBJ2-5 and V is TRBV9, with TRBD1 matching over 7 bases. The CDR3 length is 14 residues. The germline CDR1 and CDR2 sequences are SGDLS and YYNGEE. With 0 bases clipped from V and 2 bases from J, the junction kept 1 base outside the gene matches. The chain's CDR3 is CASSVAGQQETQYF. The CDR3 DNA is TGTGCCAGCAGCGTAGCGGGACAGCAAGAGACCCAGTACTTC.

This chain links TRBV29-1 with TRBJ2-3, with 9 bases lining up with TRBD1. Germline CDR1 and CDR2: SQVTM and ANQGSEA. This CDR3 has 14 amino acids. J lost 3 bases, V lost 7 bases, and 8 bases had no gene match. CDR3 loop: CSGTGTGSTDTQYF. The CDR3 DNA follows: TGCAGCGGGACCGGGACAGGGTCGACAGATACGCAGTATTTT.

The chain couples TRBV30 to TRBJ2-7; TRBD1 aligns across 9 bases. The CDR3 has 13 residues. Germline CDR1 reads GTSNPN; CDR2 reads SVGIG (reference sequence). The J segment lost 6 bases and the V segment lost 5 bases, leaving 8 bases of the junction unmatched. CDR3 in DNA: TGTGCCTGGGCCGGACAGGGGATGGGCGAGCAGTACTTC. This sequence encodes CAWAGQGMGEQYF.

The CDR3 loop reads CSVSLASGSEQFF. CDR3 in DNA: TGCAGCGTTTCGTTGGCTAGCGGGAGTGAGCAGTTCTTC. The chain recombines TRBV29-1 with TRBJ2-1, with TRBD2 matching 10 bases. The V and J ends lost 5 bases and 9 bases, in that order; junction bases with no gene match: 7. CDR1 is SQVTM and CDR2 is ANQGSEA in the germline V gene. This CDR3 has 13 residues.

In this sample, this clone turned up a few times. The chain employs TRBV29-1 and TRBJ2-1; D is perhaps TRBD1 (8 bases). Germline-derived CDR1 and CDR2 are SQVTM and ANQGSEA. V was trimmed by 2 bases and J by 3 bases, leaving 11 bases between them. CDR3 length: 14 residues. CDR3 nucleotides: TGCAGCGTTGAAACAGGGGGGGTCTACAATGAGCAGTTCTTC. It translates to CSVETGGVYNEQFF.

The chain uses TRBV9 and TRBJ2-1; unclear D gene. V shed 1 base and J shed 13 bases, with 15 bases lying between them. This CDR3 region has 13 residues. In germline, CDR1 is SGDLS, CDR2 YYNGEE. CDR3 sequence reads: CASSVNSQRAQFF. The CDR3 DNA reads TGTGCCAGCAGCGTAAACAGCCAAAGGGCCCAGTTCTTC.

The genes are TRBV30 and TRBJ2-7; D may match TRBD1 or TRBD2 (5 bases each). CDR1 is GTSNPN and CDR2 is SVGIG in the germline V gene (reference sequence). V lost 5 bases to trimming and J lost 2 bases, with 13 bases between them. There are 13 residues in the CDR3. This CDR3 reads CAWGLRGPYEQYF. In nucleotides, the CDR3 is TGTGCCTGGGGCCTACGGGGCCCCTACGAGCAGTACTTC.

This sequence joins TRBV29-1 and TRBJ1-1, with D uncertain. This CDR3 spans 14 amino acids. Germline V lookup: CDR1 SQVTM, CDR2 ANQGSEA. Trimming stripped 1 base from V and 6 bases from J, with 15 bases between. The CDR3 spells CSVEAQRAWSEAFF. For the CDR3, the DNA is TGCAGCGTTGAAGCCCAGAGGGCTTGGTCTGAAGCTTTCTTT.

This clone was seen a few times. V is TRBV20-1 and J is TRBJ2-7; no clear D gene. Trimming shortened V by 6 bases and J by 3 bases, and 9 bases separated the two germline ends. The germline gives CDR1 DFQATT, CDR2 SNEGSKA (reference sequence). There are 11 residues in the CDR3. CDR3 in DNA: TGCAGTGCCACCTTAAACTACGAGCAGTACTTC. It yields the protein CSATLNYEQYF.

There are a few counts of this clone. This chain links TRBV29-1 with TRBJ1-2; no firm D call. CDR1 and CDR2 from the germline V gene are SQVTM and ANQGSEA. CDR3 length equals 12 residues. Between the trimmed V and J ends, which lost 4 bases and 1 base, there was a span of 7 bases. In DNA, the CDR3 is TGCAGCGTTGGAGGACTTAACTATGGCTACACCTTC. Amino acid sequence: CSVGGLNYGYTF. The full variable domain, in which reference TRBV29-1 and TRBJ1-2 provide the parts outside the CDR3, is SAVISQKPSRDICQRGTSLTIQCQVDSQVTMMFWYRQQPGQSLTLIATANQGSEATYESGFVIDKFPISRPNLTFSTLTVSNMSPEDSSIYLCSVGGLNYGYTFGSGTRLTVV.

This clone was observed a few times. The V call is TRBV23-1, the J call TRBJ2-1; D might be TRBD2 (5 bases). TRBV23-1 is an ORF, with its function uncertain. The CDR3 length is 15 residues. The V end was cut by 0 bases, the J end by 5 bases, with 11 bases between. CDR3 loop: CASSQSCTEDNEQFF. CDR3 in DNA: TGCGCCAGCAGTCAATCGTGTACGGAGGACAATGAGCAGTTCTTC.

The rearrangement joins TRBV28 to TRBJ2-3; unclear D gene. The CDR3 totals 12 residues. The V end lost 5 bases, the J end lost 4 bases, and 7 bases lay between the germline ends. Germline assignment: CDR1 MDHEN and CDR2 SYDVKM. The CDR3 region is CASSGYSDTQYF. CDR3 nucleotide sequence: TGTGCCAGCAGTGGGTACTCAGATACGCAGTATTTT.

The genes are TRBV6-5 and TRBJ2-3, with TRBD2 matching 8 bases. The CDR3 is 15 amino acids. V shed 5 bases, J shed 2 bases, and the junction held 6 bases outside the gene matches. Germline values: CDR1 MNHEY, CDR2 SVGAGI. This CDR3 reads CASSAFSGVTDTQYF. The CDR3 DNA is TGTGCCAGCAGTGCCTTTAGCGGGGTCACAGATACGCAGTATTTT.

V and J are TRBV4-1 and TRBJ2-7, with 10 bases that match TRBD2. Trimming at V came to 4 bases and at J to 2 bases, leaving 5 bases not matched to a gene. This CDR3 is built from 15 residues. Germline lookup yields CDR1 MGHRA and CDR2 YSYEKL. Here the CDR3 reads CASSPGLAGAYEQYF. CDR3 DNA: TGCGCCAGCAGCCCCGGCCTAGCGGGAGCCTACGAGCAGTACTTC.

The chain links TRBV11-2 to TRBJ2-7; TRBD1 matches at 10 bases. The CDR3 consists of 16 residues. V shed 1 base, J shed 4 bases, and the junction held 7 bases outside the gene matches. Germline CDR1 reads SGHAT; CDR2 reads FQNNGV. DNA of the CDR3: TGTGCCAGCAGCTTAGTTGCAGGACAGGGGGGATACGAGCAGTACTTC. This sequence encodes CASSLVAGQGGYEQYF.

CDR3 protein: CSVLRGSTDTQYF. In nucleotides, the CDR3 is TGCAGCGTTCTTAGGGGAAGCACAGATACGCAGTATTTT. The chain employs TRBV29-1 and TRBJ2-3, with D possibly being TRBD1 (5 bases). Germline CDR1 reads SQVTM; CDR2 reads ANQGSEA. The V end lost 5 bases, the J end lost 0 bases, and 9 bases lay between the germline ends. The CDR3 has 13 residues.

The V call is TRBV2, the J call TRBJ2-3, with 11 bases identical to TRBD1. The CDR3 sequence is 16 residues long. V dropped 4 bases and J dropped 3; count of bases not matched to a gene: 6. Germline V gene lookup returns CDR1 SNHLY and CDR2 FYNNEI. This CDR3 is CASSAFGQGATDTQYF. As DNA, the CDR3 is TGTGCCAGCAGTGCCTTTGGACAGGGGGCTACAGATACGCAGTATTTT.

The chain links TRBV5-6 to TRBJ1-2; D call uncertain. There are 13 residues in the CDR3. Deletions cut 1 base from V and 11 bases from J, with 15 bases between. CDR1 is SGHDT, CDR2 YYEEEE, per germline. CDR3 loop: CASSLSTLTSYTF. CDR3 DNA: TGTGCCAGCAGCTTGTCTACGCTAACCTCTTACACCTTC.

The CDR3 loop reads CSGGGGSYEQYF. The CDR3 bases are TGCAGCGGTGGCGGGGGGAGCTACGAGCAGTACTTC. The V call is TRBV29-1, the J call TRBJ2-7, with 8 bases identical to TRBD2. The V and J ends lost 7 bases and 3 bases, in that order; junction bases with no gene match: 5. The CDR3 contains 12 residues. Germline CDR1 is SQVTM and CDR2 is ANQGSEA.